These 16 T cell receptor beta chains originate from one sample sequenced in a study of beta chain features in type 1 diabetes. Reverse transcription of all isolated RNA meant that expressed TCRB transcripts were sequenced. Profiling relied on immunoSEQ multiplex PCR, and the TCRdb table lists in-frame clones only, not all of them. The repertoire holds roughly 500,000 clones, with 30% as singletons. The sample taken for sequencing was naive CD4+ T cells from blood. All receptors come from a man aged 18 to 30 in good health.

The genes are TRBV9 and TRBJ2-5; 12 positions agree with TRBD1. The CDR3 is 16 residues long. The junction had 5 bases not matched to a gene; V was cut back by 0 bases and J by 5 bases. Germline V CDR1 and CDR2: SGDLS, YYNGEE. CDR3 sequence (DNA): TGTGCCAGCAGCGTAGTAGGGACAGGGGGCGTGGAGACCCAGTACTTC. Its protein product is CASSVVGTGGVETQYF.

Only a few counts were recorded for this clone. The rearrangement uses TRBV5-1 and TRBJ2-6; D is uncertain. The length of the CDR3 is 15 residues. Trimming took 2 bases from V and 2 from J, leaving 8 bases between them. CDR1 SGHRS and CDR2 YFSETQ come from the germline V gene. CDR3: CASSLSPPGANVLTF. In DNA, the CDR3 is TGCGCCAGCAGCTTATCTCCTCCTGGGGCCAACGTCCTGACTTTC.

The genes are TRBV5-6 and TRBJ2-1; D possibly corresponds to TRBD2 (6 bases). The ends were cut back, 1 base at V and 7 bases at J, with 15 bases in the middle. CDR3 length equals 15 residues. CDR1 and CDR2 from the germline V gene are SGHDT and YYEEEE. CDR3 region: CASSLITGSLNEQFF. CDR3 sequence (DNA): TGTGCCAGCAGCTTGATTACCGGGAGCCTTAATGAGCAGTTCTTC.

The chain has TRBV2 and TRBJ2-5; D unclear. Germline assignment: CDR1 SNHLY and CDR2 FYNNEI. Deletions cut 0 bases from V and 5 bases from J, with 4 bases between. This CDR3 has 12 residues. The CDR3 reads CASSEADETQYF. Here the CDR3 DNA reads TGTGCCAGCAGTGAAGCAGACGAGACCCAGTACTTC.

This clone showed up just a few times. The chain is built from TRBV11-2 and TRBJ2-7; 7 bases are a match to TRBD2. Looked up from germline, CDR1 is SGHAT and CDR2 is FQNNGV. The CDR3 contains 14 residues. V was pared by 5 bases and J by 2 bases, with 6 bases of the junction left unmatched. DNA of the CDR3: TGTGCCAGCAGCGAACTAGCGAGACCCTACGAGCAGTACTTC. Protein sequence: CASSELARPYEQYF.

The chain recombines TRBV9 with TRBJ1-3; D is perhaps TRBD1 (5 bases). V was cut by 5 bases and J by 0 bases, with 18 bases left in between. The V gene's germline CDR1 is SGDLS and CDR2 YYNGEE. This CDR3 region has 17 residues. The DNA of the CDR3 is TGTGCCAGCAGGGCCGAGCGGGGACTGCGCTCTGGAAACACCATATATTTT. This gives the protein CASRAERGLRSGNTIYF.

The chain is built from TRBV13 and TRBJ2-2; D not certain. Germline lookup yields CDR1 PRHDT and CDR2 FYEKMQ (reference sequence). The CDR3 covers 15 residues. V dropped 2 bases and J dropped 5 bases, with 12 bases sitting between them. Here the CDR3 DNA reads TGTGCCAGCAGCTTACGGGTCTCACCTACCGGGGAGCTGTTTTTT. Translating it yields CASSLRVSPTGELFF.

This clone was counted between two and nine times. The chain couples TRBV10-3 to TRBJ2-3, with 8 bases identical to TRBD2. The CDR3 contains 14 residues. Germline loops: CDR1 ENHRY, CDR2 SYGVKD. Trimming cost V 8 bases and J 1 base; bases outside gene matches: 5. The CDR3 here is CAIAGREGTDTQYF. CDR3 in DNA: TGTGCCATCGCCGGGAGGGAGGGCACAGATACGCAGTATTTT.

This clone has more than one count but fewer than ten. This sequence joins TRBV10-3 and TRBJ2-1; no firm D call. In germline, CDR1 is ENHRY, CDR2 SYGVKD. V shed 6 bases and J shed 8 bases, with 8 bases lying between them. This CDR3 has 11 residues. The CDR3 sequence: CAISSRDEQFF. CDR3 sequence (DNA): TGTGCCATCAGCTCAAGGGATGAGCAGTTCTTC.

The CDR3 sequence is CASRSATLSYNEQFF. The CDR3 coding sequence is TGTGCCAGCAGGTCGGCGACTCTCTCCTACAATGAGCAGTTCTTC. The chain links TRBV25-1 to TRBJ2-1; D uncertain. The V gene's germline CDR1 is MGHDK and CDR2 SYGVNS. CDR3 length equals 15 residues. Trimming removed 6 bases from V and 0 bases from J, with 12 bases in between.

V usage is TRBV7-9 and J usage is TRBJ1-2; D perhaps matches TRBD1 (6 bases). CDR3 length: 12 residues. V lost 5 bases, J lost 8 bases, and 12 bases lay in between. CDR1 is SEHNR, CDR2 FQNEAQ, per germline (reference sequence). CDR3 coding DNA: TGTGCCAGCAGCATCCAGGGGTGGGGCTACACCTTC. Its protein product is CASSIQGWGYTF. The variable domain in full, with the rest retrieved from reference TRBV7-9 and TRBJ1-2, is DTGVSQNPRHKITKRGQNVTFRCDPISEHNRLYWYRQTLGQGPEFLTYFQNEAQLEKSRLLSDRFSAERPKGSFSTLEIQRTEQGDSAMYLCASSIQGWGYTFGSGTRLTVV.

This clone was seen a few times. This chain links TRBV30 with TRBJ2-7, with no clear D. The germline V gene encodes CDR1 GTSNPN and CDR2 SVGIG (reference sequence). The V end lost 8 bases, the J end lost 0 bases, and 8 bases lay between the germline ends. The CDR3 is made up of 11 amino acids. The chain's CDR3 is CAGDHSYEQYF. The CDR3, as DNA: TGTGCCGGTGACCACTCCTACGAGCAGTACTTC.

This rearrangement joins TRBV7-2 to TRBJ2-3; TRBD2 agrees at 10 bases. The V segment lost 2 bases and the J segment 5 bases; nucleotides outside the gene matches: 4. Germline-derived CDR1 and CDR2 are SGHTA and FQGNSA. The CDR3 spans 15 residues. This CDR3 reads CASSLSGRAGDTQYF. For the CDR3, the DNA is TGTGCCAGCAGCTTAAGCGGGAGGGCCGGAGATACGCAGTATTTT.

This clone has a handful of counts. V is TRBV30 and J is TRBJ1-1; tentatively, D is TRBD1 (5 bases). CDR3 length equals 15 residues. Between the trimmed V and J ends, which lost 4 bases and 2 bases, there was a span of 17 bases. Germline loops: CDR1 GTSNPN, CDR2 SVGIG (reference sequence). CDR3 amino acids: CAWMFGGIYNTEAFF. CDR3 DNA: TGTGCCTGGATGTTCGGGGGAATTTACAACACTGAAGCTTTCTTT.

The chain recombines TRBV7-9 with TRBJ2-5; TRBD1 matches at 8 bases. From germline, CDR1 is SEHNR and CDR2 FQNEAQ (reference sequence). The trim removed 5 bases at V and 4 bases at J, leaving 9 bases unmatched. The CDR3 contains 15 residues. DNA of the CDR3: TGTGCCAGCAGCCCATTGACAGGGGTGCGAGAGACCCAGTACTTC. Amino acids: CASSPLTGVRETQYF.

The J gene is TRBJ2-7, the V gene TRBV29-1, with 10 bases aligning to TRBD2. V shed 7 bases, J shed 2 bases, and the junction held 8 bases outside the gene matches. The germline CDR1 and CDR2 sequences are SQVTM and ANQGSEA. There are 14 residues in the CDR3. CDR3: CSARGTSVTYEQYF. The CDR3, as DNA: TGCAGCGCCAGGGGGACTAGCGTGACCTACGAGCAGTACTTC.